The 11 T cell receptor beta chains below all came from one sample that was sequenced in a study of cytomegalovirus exposure and HLA in healthy donors. Primers for the PCR totalled 60 Vbeta and 13 Jbeta. Only in-frame clones appear in the TCRdb table, and some are missing; sequencing was by immunoSEQ multiplex PCR. The table lists under 200,000 clones, 65% to 85% of them singletons. Sequenced input: PBMCs. These TCRs come from a woman aged 40 to 50 in good health and CMV-seropositive.

This chain joins TRBV5-1 and TRBJ2-6; no clear D gene. The CDR3 is made up of 14 amino acids. Trimming shortened V by 4 bases and J by 4 bases, and 9 bases separated the two germline ends. Germline V CDR1 and CDR2: SGHRS, YFSETQ. CDR3 in amino acids: CASSLLGGANVLTF. The CDR3 DNA is TGCGCCAGCAGCCTACTCGGGGGGGCCAACGTCCTGACTTTC.

CDR3 sequence (DNA): TGTGCCAGCAGCTTAGGGAGCGGCTCTGGGGCCAACGTCCTGACTTTC. Protein: CASSLGSGSGANVLTF. The V call is TRBV11-2, the J call TRBJ2-6; D is perhaps TRBD2 (5 bases). The length of the CDR3 is 16 residues. The germline V and J ends were trimmed by 1 base and 0 bases, with 7 bases remaining between them. Germline V CDR1 and CDR2: SGHAT, FQNNGV.

V and J are TRBV30 and TRBJ2-3; 9 bases align to TRBD2. Germline CDR1 and CDR2: GTSNPN and SVGIG (reference sequence). This CDR3 has 14 amino acids. With 4 bases clipped from V and 8 bases from J, the junction kept 10 bases outside the gene matches. CDR3 sequence: CAWNPASGTVTQYF. The CDR3 DNA reads TGTGCCTGGAATCCCGCTAGCGGGACGGTTACGCAGTATTTT.

The V and J genes are TRBV1 and TRBJ2-5; TRBD2 reflects the table's D call only, with no check against the DNA. TRBV1 is termed a pseudogene. This CDR3 region has 15 residues. For the CDR3, the DNA is TGCACCAGCAGCCAAGGGTTGGCGGCCCGGGAGACCCAGTACTTC. This translates into CTSSQGLAARETQYF.

V gene TRBV5-1 combines with J gene TRBJ1-2; 9 bases match TRBD1. The CDR3 loop spans 15 amino acids. Germline V gene lookup returns CDR1 SGHRS and CDR2 YFSETQ. With 1 base clipped from V and 4 bases from J, the junction kept 5 bases outside the gene matches. The CDR3 loop reads CASSLTGGQSYGYTF. CDR3 bases: TGCGCCAGCAGCTTGACAGGGGGCCAATCCTATGGCTACACCTTC.

For the CDR3, the DNA is TGCGCCAGCAGCCCGGGGGGCATGGCAGATACGCAGTATTTT. Its protein is CASSPGGMADTQYF. The rearrangement joins TRBV5-1 to TRBJ2-3; D is possibly TRBD2 (7 bases). The CDR3 sequence is 14 residues long. Between the trimmed V and J ends, which lost 4 bases and 4 bases, there was a span of 13 bases. Germline-derived CDR1 and CDR2 are SGHRS and YFSETQ.

The CDR3 reads CASRGQDTEAFF. In DNA, the CDR3 is TGTGCCAGCAGGGGTCAGGACACTGAAGCTTTCTTT. The V and J genes are TRBV28 and TRBJ1-1; D gene unclear. V was trimmed by 6 bases and J by 3 bases, leaving 8 bases between them. Germline V gene data show CDR1 as MDHEN and CDR2 as SYDVKM. The CDR3 covers 12 residues. The full variable domain, in which reference TRBV28 and TRBJ1-1 provide the parts outside the CDR3, is DVKVTQSSRYLVKRTGEKVFLECVQDMDHENMFWYRQDPGLGLRLIYFSYDVKMKEKGDIPEGYSVSREKKERFSLILESASTNQTSMYLCASRGQDTEAFFGQGTRLTVV.

The CDR3 region has the DNA TGTGCCAGCAGCTTAGTTCGGAATGGAGATGGCTACACCTTC. It specifies CASSLVRNGDGYTF. The gene calls are TRBV7-2 and TRBJ1-2; no reliable D call. With 1 base removed from V and 6 bases from J, the gap between germline ends came to 12 bases. The CDR3 has 14 amino acids. In germline, CDR1 is SGHTA, CDR2 FQGNSA.

The V call is TRBV2, the J call TRBJ2-5; TRBD1 matches 9 bases. This CDR3 spans 13 amino acids. With 10 bases clipped from V and 5 bases from J, the junction kept 8 bases outside the gene matches. The germline CDR1 and CDR2 sequences are SNHLY and FYNNEI. CDR3 bases: TGTGCCACTTCAGGGACAGGGATCGAGACCCAGTACTTC. Translating gives CATSGTGIETQYF.

The rearrangement joins TRBV28 to TRBJ2-2; D call uncertain. CDR1 and CDR2 from the germline V gene are MDHEN and SYDVKM. This CDR3 is built from 15 residues. V shed 6 bases and J shed 2 bases, with 13 bases lying between them. DNA for the CDR3: TGTGCCAGCAGAACTGCTCAGGCAAACACCGGGGAGCTGTTTTTT. The encoded protein is CASRTAQANTGELFF.

V is TRBV4-1 and J is TRBJ2-3, with TRBD2 matching 9 bases. The CDR3 totals 17 residues. Germline V gene lookup returns CDR1 MGHRA and CDR2 YSYEKL. V shed 5 bases and J 0 bases; nucleotides not matched to a gene: 9. CDR3 sequence reads: CASSGLAGYSSTDTQYF. CDR3 coding DNA: TGCGCCAGCAGCGGGCTAGCGGGGTACTCTAGCACAGATACGCAGTATTTT.